This T cell receptor beta chain was recorded in a study of blood T cell repertoires in COVID-19. Study information: Specimens from acute and convalescent COVID-19 originated in the United States, Italy and Spain.

From germline, CDR1 is MNHEY and CDR2 SVGEGT. The CDR3 sequence is 13 residues long. Trimming removed 5 bases from V and 2 bases from J, with 10 bases in between. As originally analysed: Reference gene primer amplification gave estimated nucleated cell counts. Generated by immunoSEQ multiplex PCR, the TCRdb table keeps only in-frame clones and is missing some. The DNA was the basis for D and trimming; V, J and clone size are from that table. The sample lists some 310,000 clones, around 86% occurring once. This receptor was obtained from a man in his fifties or sixties with active or convalescent COVID-19. The sample consisted of peripheral blood. The J gene is TRBJ2-7, the V gene TRBV6-2 or TRBV6-3; a weak D match, TRBD1 (6 bases). For the CDR3, the DNA is TGTGCCAGCAGTCGACAGGTCCCCTACGAGCAGTACTTC. Amino acid sequence: CASSRQVPYEQYF.